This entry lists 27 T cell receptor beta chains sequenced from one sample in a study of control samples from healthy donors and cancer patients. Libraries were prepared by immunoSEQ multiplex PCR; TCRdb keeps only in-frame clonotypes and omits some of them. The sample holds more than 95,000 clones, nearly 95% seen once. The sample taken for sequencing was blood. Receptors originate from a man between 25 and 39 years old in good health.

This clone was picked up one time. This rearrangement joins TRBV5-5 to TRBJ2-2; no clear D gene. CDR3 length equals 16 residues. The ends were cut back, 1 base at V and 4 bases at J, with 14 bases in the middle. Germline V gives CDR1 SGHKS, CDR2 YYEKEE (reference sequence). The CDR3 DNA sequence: TGTGCCAGCAGCTTGTTCGGCCAGGTTCGCACCGGGGAGCTGTTTTTT. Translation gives CASSLFGQVRTGELFF.

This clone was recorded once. The CDR3 reads CASSVEPRFTDTQYF. The CDR3 nucleotides read TGTGCCAGCAGCGTAGAACCCCGTTTCACAGATACGCAGTATTTT. The chain employs TRBV9 and TRBJ2-3; D not resolved. V lost 0 bases and J 2 bases, leaving 10 bases between the germline ends. Germline assignment: CDR1 SGDLS and CDR2 YYNGEE. The CDR3 has 15 residues.

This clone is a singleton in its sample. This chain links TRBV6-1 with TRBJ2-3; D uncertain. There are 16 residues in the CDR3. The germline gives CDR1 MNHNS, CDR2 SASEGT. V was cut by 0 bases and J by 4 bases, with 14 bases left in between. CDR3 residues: CASSEAERSVADTQYF. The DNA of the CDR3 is TGTGCCAGCAGTGAAGCGGAGCGCAGCGTGGCAGATACGCAGTATTTT.

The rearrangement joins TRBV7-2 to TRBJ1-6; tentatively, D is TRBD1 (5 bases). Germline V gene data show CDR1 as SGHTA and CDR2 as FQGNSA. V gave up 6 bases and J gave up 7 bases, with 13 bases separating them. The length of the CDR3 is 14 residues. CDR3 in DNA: TGTGCCAGCAGTCCCCGGACATACAATTCACCCCTCCACTTT. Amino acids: CASSPRTYNSPLHF.

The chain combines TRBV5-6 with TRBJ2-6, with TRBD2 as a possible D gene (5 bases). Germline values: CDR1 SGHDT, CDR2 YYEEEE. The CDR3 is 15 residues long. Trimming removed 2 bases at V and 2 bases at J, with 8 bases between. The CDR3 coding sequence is TGTGCCAGCAGCTTAAGCGGTACTGGGGCCAACGTCCTGACTTTC. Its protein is CASSLSGTGANVLTF.

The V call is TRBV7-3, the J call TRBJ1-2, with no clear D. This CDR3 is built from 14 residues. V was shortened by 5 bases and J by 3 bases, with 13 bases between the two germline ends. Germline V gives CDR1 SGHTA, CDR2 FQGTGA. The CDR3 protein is CASSPTVGYYGYTF. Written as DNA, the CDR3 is TGTGCCAGCAGCCCTACAGTGGGGTACTATGGCTACACCTTC.

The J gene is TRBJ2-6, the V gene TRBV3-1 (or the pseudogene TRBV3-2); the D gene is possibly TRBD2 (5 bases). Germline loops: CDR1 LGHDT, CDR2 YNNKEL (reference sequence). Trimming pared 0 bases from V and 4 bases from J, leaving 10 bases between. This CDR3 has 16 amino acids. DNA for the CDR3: TGTGCCAGCAGCCAAGAGAGGGTTGGGGGGGCCAACGTCCTGACTTTC. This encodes CASSQERVGGANVLTF.

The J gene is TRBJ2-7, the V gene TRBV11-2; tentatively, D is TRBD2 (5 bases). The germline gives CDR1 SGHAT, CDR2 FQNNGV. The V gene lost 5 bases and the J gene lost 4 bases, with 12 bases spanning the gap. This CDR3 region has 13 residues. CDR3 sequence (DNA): TGTGCCAGCAGCCCCCAGAGCGGTTACGAGCAGTACGTC. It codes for CASSPQSGYEQYV.

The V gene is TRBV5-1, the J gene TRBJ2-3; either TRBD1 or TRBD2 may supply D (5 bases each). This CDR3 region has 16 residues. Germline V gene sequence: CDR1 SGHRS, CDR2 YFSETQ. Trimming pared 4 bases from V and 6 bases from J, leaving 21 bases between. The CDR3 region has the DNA TGCGCCAGCAGCCCAAAAAACCTGGACATAGCGGATACGCAGTATTTT. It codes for CASSPKNLDIADTQYF.

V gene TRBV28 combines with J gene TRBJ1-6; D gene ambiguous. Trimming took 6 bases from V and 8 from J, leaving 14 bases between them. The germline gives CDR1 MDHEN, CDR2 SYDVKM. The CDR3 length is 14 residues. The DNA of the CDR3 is TGTGCCAGCAGCCCCCCGGGGTTCCATTCACCCCTCCACTTT. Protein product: CASSPPGFHSPLHF. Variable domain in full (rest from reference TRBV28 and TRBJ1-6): DVKVTQSSRYLVKRTGEKVFLECVQDMDHENMFWYRQDPGLGLRLIYFSYDVKMKEKGDIPEGYSVSREKKERFSLILESASTNQTSMYLCASSPPGFHSPLHFGNGTRLTVT.

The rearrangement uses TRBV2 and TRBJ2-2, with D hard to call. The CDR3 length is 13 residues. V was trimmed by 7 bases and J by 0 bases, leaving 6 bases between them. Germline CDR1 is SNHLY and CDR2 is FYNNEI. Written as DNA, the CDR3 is TGTGCCAGCAAACAGTCGAACACCGGGGAGCTGTTTTTT. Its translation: CASKQSNTGELFF.

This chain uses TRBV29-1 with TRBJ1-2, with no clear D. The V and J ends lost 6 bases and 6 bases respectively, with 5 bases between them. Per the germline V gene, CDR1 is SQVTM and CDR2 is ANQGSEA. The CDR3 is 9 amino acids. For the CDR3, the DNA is TGCAGCGTGAATGATGGCTACACCTTC. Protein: CSVNDGYTF.

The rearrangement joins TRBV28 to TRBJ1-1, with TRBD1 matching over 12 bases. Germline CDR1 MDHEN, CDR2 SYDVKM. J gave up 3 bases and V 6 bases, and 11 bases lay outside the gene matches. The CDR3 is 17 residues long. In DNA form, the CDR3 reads TGTGCCAGCAGGACCCGGGACAGGGGGCTTTTGGACACTGAAGCTTTCTTT. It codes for CASRTRDRGLLDTEAFF.

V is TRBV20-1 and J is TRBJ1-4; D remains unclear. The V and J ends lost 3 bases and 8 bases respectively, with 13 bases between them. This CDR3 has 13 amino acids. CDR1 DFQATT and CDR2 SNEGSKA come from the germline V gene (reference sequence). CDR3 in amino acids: CSASEGVGEKLFF. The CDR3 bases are TGCAGTGCTAGTGAAGGAGTCGGGGAAAAACTGTTTTTT.

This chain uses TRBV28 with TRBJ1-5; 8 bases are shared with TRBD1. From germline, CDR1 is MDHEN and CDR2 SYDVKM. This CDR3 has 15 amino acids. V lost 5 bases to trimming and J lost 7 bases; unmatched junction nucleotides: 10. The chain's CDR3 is CASSIFGQGGQPQHF. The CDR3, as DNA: TGTGCCAGCAGTATTTTCGGACAGGGTGGGCAGCCCCAGCATTTT.

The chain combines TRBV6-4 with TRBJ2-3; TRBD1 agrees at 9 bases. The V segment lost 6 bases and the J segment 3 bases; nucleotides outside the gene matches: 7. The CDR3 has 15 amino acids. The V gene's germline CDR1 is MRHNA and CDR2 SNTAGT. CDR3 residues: CASRRTGALTDTQYF. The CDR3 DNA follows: TGTGCCAGCAGGCGGACAGGGGCGTTGACAGATACGCAGTATTTT.

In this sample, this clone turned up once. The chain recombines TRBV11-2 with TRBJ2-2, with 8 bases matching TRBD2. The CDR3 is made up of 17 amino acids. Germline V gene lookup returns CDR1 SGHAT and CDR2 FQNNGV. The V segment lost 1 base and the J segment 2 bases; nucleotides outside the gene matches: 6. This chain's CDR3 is CASSLGGAGGNTGELFF. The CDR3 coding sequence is TGTGCCAGCAGCTTAGGGGGGGCGGGGGGTAACACCGGGGAGCTGTTTTTT.

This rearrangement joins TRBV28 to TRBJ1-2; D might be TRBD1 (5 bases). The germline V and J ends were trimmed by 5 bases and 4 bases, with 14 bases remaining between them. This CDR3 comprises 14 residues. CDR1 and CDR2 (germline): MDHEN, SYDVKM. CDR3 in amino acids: CASSRAGLPYGYTF. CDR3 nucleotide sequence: TGTGCCAGCAGTCGGGCGGGACTGCCCTATGGCTACACCTTC.

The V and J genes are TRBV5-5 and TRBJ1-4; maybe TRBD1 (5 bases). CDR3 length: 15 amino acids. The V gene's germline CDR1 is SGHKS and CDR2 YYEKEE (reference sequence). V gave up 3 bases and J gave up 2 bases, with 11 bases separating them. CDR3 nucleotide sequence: TGTGCCAGCAGCTCCGGGACCGTCACTAATGAAAAACTGTTTTTT. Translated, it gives CASSSGTVTNEKLFF. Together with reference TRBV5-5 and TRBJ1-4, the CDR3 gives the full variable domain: DAGVTQSPTHLIKTRGQQVTLRCSPISGHKSVSWYQQVLGQGPQFIFQYYEKEERGRGNFPDRFSARQFPNYSSELNVNALLLGDSALYLCASSSGTVTNEKLFFGSGTQLSVL.

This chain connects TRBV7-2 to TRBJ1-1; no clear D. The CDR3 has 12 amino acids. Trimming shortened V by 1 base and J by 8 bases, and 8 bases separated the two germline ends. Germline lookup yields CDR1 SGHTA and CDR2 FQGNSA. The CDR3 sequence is CASSLDISEAFF. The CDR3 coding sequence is TGTGCCAGCAGCTTAGATATCTCGGAAGCTTTCTTT.

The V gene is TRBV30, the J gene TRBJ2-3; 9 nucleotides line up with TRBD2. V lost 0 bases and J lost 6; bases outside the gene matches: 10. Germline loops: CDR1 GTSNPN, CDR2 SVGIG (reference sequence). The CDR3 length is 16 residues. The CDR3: CAWSVRGGGAFDTQYF. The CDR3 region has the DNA TGTGCCTGGAGTGTACGGGGCGGGGGGGCTTTTGATACGCAGTATTTT.

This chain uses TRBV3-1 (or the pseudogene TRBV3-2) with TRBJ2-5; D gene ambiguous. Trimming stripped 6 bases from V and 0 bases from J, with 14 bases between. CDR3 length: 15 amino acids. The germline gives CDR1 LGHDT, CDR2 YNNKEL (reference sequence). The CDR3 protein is CASRRSNWYQETQYF. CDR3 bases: TGTGCCAGCAGGCGAAGCAACTGGTACCAAGAGACCCAGTACTTC.

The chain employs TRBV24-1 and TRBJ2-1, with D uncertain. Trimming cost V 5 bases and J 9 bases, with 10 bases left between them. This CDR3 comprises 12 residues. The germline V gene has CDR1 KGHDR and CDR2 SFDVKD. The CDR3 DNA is TGTGCCACCAGTGTGAGAGGTGGTGAGCAGTTCTTC. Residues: CATSVRGGEQFF.

The CDR3 DNA reads as TGCAGCGTTGAGGGGGCGACTTACGAGCAGTACTTC. This gives the protein CSVEGATYEQYF. The rearrangement links TRBV29-1 to TRBJ2-7, with TRBD1 as a possible D gene (6 bases). Germline CDR1 reads SQVTM; CDR2 reads ANQGSEA. The CDR3 loop spans 12 amino acids. Trimming cost V 3 bases and J 4 bases, with 10 bases left between them.

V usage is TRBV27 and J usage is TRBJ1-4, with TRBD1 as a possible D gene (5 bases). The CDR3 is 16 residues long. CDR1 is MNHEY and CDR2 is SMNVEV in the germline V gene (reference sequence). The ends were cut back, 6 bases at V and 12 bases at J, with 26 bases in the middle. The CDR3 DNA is TGTGCCAGCAGCTCCCGGCGTGAACAACCGACAGCTGAACTGTTTTTT. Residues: CASSSRREQPTAELFF.

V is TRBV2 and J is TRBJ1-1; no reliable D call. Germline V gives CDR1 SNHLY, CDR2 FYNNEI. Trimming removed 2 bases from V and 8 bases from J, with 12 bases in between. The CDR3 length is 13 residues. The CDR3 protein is CASSEYKGVEAFF. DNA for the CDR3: TGTGCCAGCAGTGAATATAAGGGTGTCGAAGCTTTCTTT.

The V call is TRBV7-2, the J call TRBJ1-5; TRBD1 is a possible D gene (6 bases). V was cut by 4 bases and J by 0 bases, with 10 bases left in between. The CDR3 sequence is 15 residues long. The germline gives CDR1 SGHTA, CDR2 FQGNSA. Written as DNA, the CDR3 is TGTGCCAGCAGCTGGACAGTTTATAGCAATCAGCCCCAGCATTTT. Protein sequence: CASSWTVYSNQPQHF. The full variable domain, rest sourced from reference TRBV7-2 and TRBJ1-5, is GAGVSQSPSNKVTEKGKDVELRCDPISGHTALYWYRQSLGQGLEFLIYFQGNSAPDKSGLPSDRFSAERTGGSVSTLTIQRTQQEDSAVYLCASSWTVYSNQPQHFGDGTRLSIL.